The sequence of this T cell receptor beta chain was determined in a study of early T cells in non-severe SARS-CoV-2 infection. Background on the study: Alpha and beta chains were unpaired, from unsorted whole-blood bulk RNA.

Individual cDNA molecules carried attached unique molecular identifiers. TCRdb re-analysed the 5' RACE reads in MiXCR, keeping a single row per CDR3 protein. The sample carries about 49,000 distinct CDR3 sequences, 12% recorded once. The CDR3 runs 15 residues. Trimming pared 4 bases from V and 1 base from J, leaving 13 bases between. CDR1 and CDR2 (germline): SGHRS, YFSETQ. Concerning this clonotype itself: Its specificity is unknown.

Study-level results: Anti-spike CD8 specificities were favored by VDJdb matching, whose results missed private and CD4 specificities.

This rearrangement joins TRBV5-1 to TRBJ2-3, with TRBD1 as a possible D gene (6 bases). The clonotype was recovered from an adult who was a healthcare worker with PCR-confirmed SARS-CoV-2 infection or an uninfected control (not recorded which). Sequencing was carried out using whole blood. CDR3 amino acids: CASSEGRQGTDTQYF. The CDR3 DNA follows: TGCGCCAGCAGCGAAGGGAGACAGGGCACAGATACGCAGTATTTT.